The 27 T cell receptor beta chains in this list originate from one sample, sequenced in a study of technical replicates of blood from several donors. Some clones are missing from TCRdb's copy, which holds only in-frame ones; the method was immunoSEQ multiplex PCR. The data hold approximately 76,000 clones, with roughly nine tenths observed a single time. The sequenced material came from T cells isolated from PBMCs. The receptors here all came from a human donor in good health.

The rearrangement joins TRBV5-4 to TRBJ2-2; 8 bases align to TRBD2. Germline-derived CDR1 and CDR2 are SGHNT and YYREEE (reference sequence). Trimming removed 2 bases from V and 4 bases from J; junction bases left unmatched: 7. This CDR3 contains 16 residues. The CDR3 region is CASSFSAGVATGELFF. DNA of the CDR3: TGTGCCAGCAGCTTCTCAGCGGGAGTAGCCACCGGGGAGCTGTTTTTT. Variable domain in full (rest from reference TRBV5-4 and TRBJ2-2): ETGVTQSPTHLIKTRGQQVTLRCSSQSGHNTVSWYQQALGQGPQFIFQYYREEENGRGNFPPRFSGLQFPNYSSELNVNALELDDSALYLCASSFSAGVATGELFFGEGSRLTVL.

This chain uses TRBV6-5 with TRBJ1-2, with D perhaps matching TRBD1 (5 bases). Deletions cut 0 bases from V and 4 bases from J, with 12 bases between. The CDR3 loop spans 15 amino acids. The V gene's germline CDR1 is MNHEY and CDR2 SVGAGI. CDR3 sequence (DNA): TGTGCCAGCAGTTACTCAGAAGGGGCGATCTATGGCTACACCTTC. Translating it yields CASSYSEGAIYGYTF.

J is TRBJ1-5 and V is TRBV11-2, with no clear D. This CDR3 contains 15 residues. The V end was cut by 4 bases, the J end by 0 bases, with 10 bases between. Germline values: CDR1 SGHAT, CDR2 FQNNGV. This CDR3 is CASSSGSYSNQPQHF. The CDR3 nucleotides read TGTGCCAGCAGCTCCGGGAGCTATAGCAATCAGCCCCAGCATTTT.

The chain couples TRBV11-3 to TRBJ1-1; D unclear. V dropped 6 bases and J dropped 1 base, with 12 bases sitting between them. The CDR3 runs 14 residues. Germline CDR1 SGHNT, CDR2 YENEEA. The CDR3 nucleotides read TGTGCCAGCAGTCCATTCGGCGGGAACACTGAAGCTTTCTTT. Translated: CASSPFGGNTEAFF. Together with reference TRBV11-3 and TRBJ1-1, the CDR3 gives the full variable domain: EAGVVQSPRYKIIEKKQPVAFWCNPISGHNTLYWYLQNLGQGPELLIRYENEEAVDDSQLPKDRFSAERLKGVDSTLKIQPAELGDSAVYLCASSPFGGNTEAFFGQGTRLTVV.

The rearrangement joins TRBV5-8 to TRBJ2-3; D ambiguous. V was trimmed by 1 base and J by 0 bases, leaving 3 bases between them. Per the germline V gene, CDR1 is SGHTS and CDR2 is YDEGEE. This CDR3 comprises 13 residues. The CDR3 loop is CASSLSSTDTQYF. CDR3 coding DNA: TGTGCCAGCAGCTTGTCAAGCACAGATACGCAGTATTTT.

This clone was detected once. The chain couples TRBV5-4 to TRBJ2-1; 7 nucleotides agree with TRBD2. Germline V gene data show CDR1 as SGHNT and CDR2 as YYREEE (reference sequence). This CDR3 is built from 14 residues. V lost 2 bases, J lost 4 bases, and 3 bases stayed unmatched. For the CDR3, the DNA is TGTGCCAGCAGCTTAGCGGGAATGTACAATGAGCAGTTCTTC. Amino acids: CASSLAGMYNEQFF. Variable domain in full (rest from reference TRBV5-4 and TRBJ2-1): ETGVTQSPTHLIKTRGQQVTLRCSSQSGHNTVSWYQQALGQGPQFIFQYYREEENGRGNFPPRFSGLQFPNYSSELNVNALELDDSALYLCASSLAGMYNEQFFGPGTRLTVL.

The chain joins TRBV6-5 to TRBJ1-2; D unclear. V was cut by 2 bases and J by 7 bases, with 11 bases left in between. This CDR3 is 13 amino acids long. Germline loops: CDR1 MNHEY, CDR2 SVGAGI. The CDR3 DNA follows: TGTGCCAGCAGTTACAATGAGGAGGGTGGCTACACCTTC. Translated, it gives CASSYNEEGGYTF.

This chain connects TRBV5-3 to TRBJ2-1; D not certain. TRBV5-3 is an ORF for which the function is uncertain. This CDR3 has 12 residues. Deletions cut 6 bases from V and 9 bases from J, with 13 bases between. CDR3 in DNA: TGTGCCAGAAACCTTATAAACAGTGAGCAGTTCTTC. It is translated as CARNLINSEQFF.

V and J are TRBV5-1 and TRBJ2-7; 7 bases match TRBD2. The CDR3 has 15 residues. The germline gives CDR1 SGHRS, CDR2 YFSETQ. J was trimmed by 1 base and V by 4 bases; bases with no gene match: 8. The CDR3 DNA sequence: TGCGCCAGCAGCAGGGGCAGCGGGGAGTCCTACGAGCAGTACTTC. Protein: CASSRGSGESYEQYF.

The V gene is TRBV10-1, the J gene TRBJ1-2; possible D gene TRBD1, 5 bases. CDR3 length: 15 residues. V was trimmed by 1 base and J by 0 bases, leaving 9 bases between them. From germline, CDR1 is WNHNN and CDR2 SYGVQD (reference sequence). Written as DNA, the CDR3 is TGCGCCAGCAGTGAGTGGCGGGGGTCTAACTATGGCTACACCTTC. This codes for CASSEWRGSNYGYTF.

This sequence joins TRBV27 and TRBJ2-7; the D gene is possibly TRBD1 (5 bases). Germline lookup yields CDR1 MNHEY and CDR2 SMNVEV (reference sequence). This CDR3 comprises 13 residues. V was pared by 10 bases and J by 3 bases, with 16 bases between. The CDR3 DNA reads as TGTGCCAACCCACGACAGATATACTACGAGCAGTACTTC. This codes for CANPRQIYYEQYF.

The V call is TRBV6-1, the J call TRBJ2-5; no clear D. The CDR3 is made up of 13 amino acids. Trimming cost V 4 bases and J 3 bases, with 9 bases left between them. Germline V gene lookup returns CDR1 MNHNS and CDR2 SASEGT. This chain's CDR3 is CASSGGAKETQYF. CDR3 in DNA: TGTGCCAGCAGTGGCGGAGCGAAAGAGACCCAGTACTTC.

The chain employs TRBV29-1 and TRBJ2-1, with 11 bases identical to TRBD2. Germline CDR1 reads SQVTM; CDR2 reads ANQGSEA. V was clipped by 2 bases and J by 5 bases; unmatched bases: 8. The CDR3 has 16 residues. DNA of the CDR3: TGCAGCGTTGAAATCCCTAGCGGGAGGTCCCACAATGAGCAGTTCTTC. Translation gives CSVEIPSGRSHNEQFF.

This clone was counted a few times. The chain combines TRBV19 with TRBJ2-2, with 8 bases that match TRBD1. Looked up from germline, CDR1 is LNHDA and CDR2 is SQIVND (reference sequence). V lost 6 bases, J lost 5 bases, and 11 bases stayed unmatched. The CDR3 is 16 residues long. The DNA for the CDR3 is TGTGCCAGTAGGACTCAGGGGGCGCGTGATACCGGGGAGCTGTTTTTT. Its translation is CASRTQGARDTGELFF.

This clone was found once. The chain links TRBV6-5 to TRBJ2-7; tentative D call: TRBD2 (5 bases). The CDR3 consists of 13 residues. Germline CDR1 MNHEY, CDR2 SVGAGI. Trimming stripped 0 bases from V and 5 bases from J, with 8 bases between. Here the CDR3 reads CASSYSSGDEQYF. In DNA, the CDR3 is TGTGCCAGCAGTTACTCGAGCGGAGACGAGCAGTACTTC.

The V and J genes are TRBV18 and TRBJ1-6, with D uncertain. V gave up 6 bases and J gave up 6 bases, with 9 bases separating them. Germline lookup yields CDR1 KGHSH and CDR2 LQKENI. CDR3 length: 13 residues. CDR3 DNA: TGTGCCAGCTCCCTTCTCAGTAATTCACCCCTCCACTTT. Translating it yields CASSLLSNSPLHF.

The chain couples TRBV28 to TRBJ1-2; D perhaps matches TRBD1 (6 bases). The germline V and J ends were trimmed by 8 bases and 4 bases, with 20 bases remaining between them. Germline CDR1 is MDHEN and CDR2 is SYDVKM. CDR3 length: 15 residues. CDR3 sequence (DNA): TGTGCCAGCCTTCTCCCTGGGGGCAGGGGCTATGGCTACACCTTC. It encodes CASLLPGGRGYGYTF.

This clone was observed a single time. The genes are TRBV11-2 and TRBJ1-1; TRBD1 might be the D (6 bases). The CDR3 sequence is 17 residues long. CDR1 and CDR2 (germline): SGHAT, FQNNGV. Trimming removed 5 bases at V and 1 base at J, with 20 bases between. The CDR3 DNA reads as TGTGCCAGCAGCGCGACAGGCCGTGAGAACAGGAACACTGAAGCTTTCTTT. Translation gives CASSATGRENRNTEAFF.

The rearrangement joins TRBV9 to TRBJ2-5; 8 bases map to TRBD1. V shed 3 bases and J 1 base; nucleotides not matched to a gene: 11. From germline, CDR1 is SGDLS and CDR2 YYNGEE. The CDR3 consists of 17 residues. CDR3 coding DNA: TGTGCCAGCAGCGCGAACCCGGACAGGGATGTCCAAGAGACCCAGTACTTC. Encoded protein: CASSANPDRDVQETQYF.

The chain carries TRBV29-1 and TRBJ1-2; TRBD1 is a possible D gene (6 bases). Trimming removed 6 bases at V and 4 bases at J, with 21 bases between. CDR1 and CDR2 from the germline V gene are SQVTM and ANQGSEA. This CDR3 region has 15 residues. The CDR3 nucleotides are TGCAGCGTCGGGGCCTTGGAAGGGGGACCCTATGGCTACACCTTC. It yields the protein CSVGALEGGPYGYTF. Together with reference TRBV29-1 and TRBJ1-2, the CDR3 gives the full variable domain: SAVISQKPSRDICQRGTSLTIQCQVDSQVTMMFWYRQQPGQSLTLIATANQGSEATYESGFVIDKFPISRPNLTFSTLTVSNMSPEDSSIYLCSVGALEGGPYGYTFGSGTRLTVV.

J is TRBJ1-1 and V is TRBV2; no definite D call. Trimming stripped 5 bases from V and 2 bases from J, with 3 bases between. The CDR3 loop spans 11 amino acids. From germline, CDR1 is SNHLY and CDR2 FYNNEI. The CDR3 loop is CASSQNTEAFF. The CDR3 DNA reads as TGTGCCAGCAGTCAAAACACTGAAGCTTTCTTT.

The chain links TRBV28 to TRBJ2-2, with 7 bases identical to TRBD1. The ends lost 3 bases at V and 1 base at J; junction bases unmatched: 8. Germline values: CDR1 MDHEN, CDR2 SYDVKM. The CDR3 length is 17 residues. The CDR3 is CASSFRATGRNTGELFF. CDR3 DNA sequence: TGTGCCAGCAGTTTTCGGGCGACAGGGAGGAACACCGGGGAGCTGTTTTTT.

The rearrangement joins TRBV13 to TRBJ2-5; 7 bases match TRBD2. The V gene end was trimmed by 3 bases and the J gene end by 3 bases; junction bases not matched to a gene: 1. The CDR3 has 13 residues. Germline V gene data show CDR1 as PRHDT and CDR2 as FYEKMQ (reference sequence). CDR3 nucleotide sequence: TGTGCCAGCAGCTTCCGGGGGGAAGAGACCCAGTACTTC. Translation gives CASSFRGEETQYF.

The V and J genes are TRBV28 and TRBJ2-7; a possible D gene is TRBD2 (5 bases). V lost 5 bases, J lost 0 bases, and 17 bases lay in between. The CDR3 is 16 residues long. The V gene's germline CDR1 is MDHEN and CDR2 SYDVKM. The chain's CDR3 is CASSPLVRGSSYEQYF. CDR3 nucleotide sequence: TGTGCCAGCAGTCCCCTTGTCAGAGGGAGCTCCTACGAGCAGTACTTC.

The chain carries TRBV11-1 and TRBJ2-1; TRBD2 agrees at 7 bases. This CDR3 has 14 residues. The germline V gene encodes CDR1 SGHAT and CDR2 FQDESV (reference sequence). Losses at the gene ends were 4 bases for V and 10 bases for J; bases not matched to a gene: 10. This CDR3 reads CASSWGGGLREQFF. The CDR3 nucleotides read TGTGCCAGCAGCTGGGGCGGGGGACTCCGGGAGCAGTTCTTC.

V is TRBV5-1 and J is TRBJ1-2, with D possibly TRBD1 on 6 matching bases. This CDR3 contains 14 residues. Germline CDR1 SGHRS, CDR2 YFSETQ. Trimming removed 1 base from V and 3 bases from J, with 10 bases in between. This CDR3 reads CASSLFRGDYGYTF. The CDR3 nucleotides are TGCGCCAGCAGCTTGTTCAGGGGAGACTATGGCTACACCTTC.

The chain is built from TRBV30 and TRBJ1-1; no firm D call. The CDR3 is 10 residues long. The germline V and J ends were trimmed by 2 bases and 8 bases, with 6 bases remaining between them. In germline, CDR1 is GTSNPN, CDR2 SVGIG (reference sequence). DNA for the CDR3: TGTGCCTGGAGTCGGTTGGAAGCTTTCTTT. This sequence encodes CAWSRLEAFF.